The text below deals with one T cell receptor beta chain. Its antigen is not identified. This sample stems from a study of cytomegalovirus exposure and HLA in healthy donors. General observations from the study: The only immune exposure information that was available was CMV serostatus.

CDR1 LNHDA and CDR2 SQIVND come from the germline V gene (reference sequence). The CDR3 runs to 15 residues. V was trimmed by 6 bases and J by 4 bases, leaving 16 bases between them. PCR employed 60 Vbeta and 13 Jbeta primers. TCRdb's copy holds only in-frame clones and misses some; the assay was immunoSEQ multiplex PCR. This sample's table has about 140,000 clones. V gene TRBV19 combines with J gene TRBJ2-1; a weak D match, TRBD2 (6 bases). The TCR originated in a woman aged 18-29 years in good health and CMV-seronegative. Sequencing input: PBMCs. CDR3 sequence: CASRQAGSGYNEQFF. The CDR3 DNA reads TGTGCCAGTAGGCAAGCGGGTTCAGGGTACAATGAGCAGTTCTTC.